One and the same sample provided the 23 T cell receptor beta chains below, sequenced in a study of T-cell reconstitution after alpha-beta-depleted transplantation in children. Unique molecular identifiers were incorporated into the prepared TCRbeta library. One entry per CDR3 protein results from TCRdb running MiXCR on the PCR reads. The repertoire consists of about 490,000 distinct CDR3 sequences, with more than 9% occurring once and the leading ten covering about 2.1%. This sample comprised PBMCs, obtained before TCRalphabeta/CD19-depleted stem cell transplant. Receptors were obtained from a child aged 2-15 years with inherited bone marrow failure, due to receive a stem cell transplant.

This clonotype was observed many times. The genes are TRBV4-3 and TRBJ1-4, with 8 nucleotides matching TRBD1. The CDR3 is 15 residues long. V gave up 4 bases and J gave up 5 bases; unmatched junction bases: 6. Germline assignment: CDR1 LGHNA and CDR2 YSLEER. CDR3 bases: TGCGCCAGCAGCCTTCTTTGGGACAGGAATGAAAAACTGTTTTTT. Translated: CASSLLWDRNEKLFF.

There are many counts of this clonotype. The rearrangement links TRBV27 to TRBJ1-4; 8 nucleotides line up with TRBD1. The germline V gene encodes CDR1 MNHEY and CDR2 SMNVEV (reference sequence). CDR3 size: 15 residues. The junction had 7 bases not matched to a gene; V was cut back by 10 bases and J by 0 bases. This CDR3 reads CATLPGGSTNEKLFF. CDR3 sequence (DNA): TGTGCCACCCTCCCAGGGGGCTCAACTAATGAAAAACTGTTTTTT.

This clonotype was found many times. The rearrangement joins TRBV5-1 to TRBJ1-2; D unresolved. In germline, CDR1 is SGHRS, CDR2 YFSETQ. With 0 bases removed from V and 2 bases from J, the gap between germline ends came to 11 bases. The CDR3 has 15 amino acids. The CDR3 is CASSLGAPANYGYTF. DNA for the CDR3: TGCGCCAGCAGCTTGGGAGCCCCAGCAAACTATGGCTACACCTTC.

This clonotype showed up many times. This chain joins TRBV4-3 and TRBJ2-2; 8 nucleotides align to TRBD1. The germline V gene encodes CDR1 LGHNA and CDR2 YSLEER. V gave up 0 bases and J gave up 0 bases; unmatched junction bases: 12. The CDR3 contains 20 residues. The CDR3 bases are TGCGCCAGCAGCCAAGATTCGGCCAGGGGGCCCGAGGCGAACACCGGGGAGCTGTTTTTT. Encoded protein: CASSQDSARGPEANTGELFF.

This clonotype was counted many times. The gene calls are TRBV12-3 or TRBV12-4 and TRBJ2-1, with a possible D match to TRBD2 (5 bases). This CDR3 has 13 amino acids. V lost 6 bases and J 5 bases, leaving 11 bases between the germline ends. The CDR3: CASSPGIHNEQFF. CDR3 DNA sequence: TGTGCCAGCAGCCCCGGGATCCACAATGAGCAGTTCTTC.

This clonotype was picked up many times. The chain uses TRBV6-1 and TRBJ2-3, with 12 bases identical to TRBD2. Germline CDR1 reads MNHNS; CDR2 reads SASEGT. J lost 5 bases, V lost 2 bases, and 14 bases had no gene match. CDR3 size: 19 residues. The CDR3 loop reads CASSEKGRLAGGPRDTQYF. DNA for the CDR3: TGTGCCAGCAGTGAAAAGGGGCGGCTAGCGGGAGGGCCCAGAGATACGCAGTATTTT.

This clonotype has at least ten counts. The rearrangement uses TRBV7-9 and TRBJ2-7, with D unresolved. The CDR3 is 13 amino acids. Germline V CDR1 and CDR2: SEHNR, FQNEAQ (reference sequence). Trimming took 6 bases from V and 3 from J, leaving 12 bases between them. The CDR3 DNA is TGTGCCAGCAGTTTTACAGAAAGCTACGAGCAGTACTTC. It specifies CASSFTESYEQYF.

This clonotype was counted ten times or more. This CDR3 is CSTYGYTF. The DNA for the CDR3 is TGCAGTACCTATGGCTACACCTTC. J is TRBJ1-2 and V is TRBV20-1; D not certain. Trimming took off 8 bases at V and 4 bases at J, with 2 bases between the two ends. Germline V gene sequence: CDR1 DFQATT, CDR2 SNEGSKA (reference sequence). The CDR3 has 8 residues.

This clonotype was found many times. This chain joins TRBV12-3 or TRBV12-4 and TRBJ2-1; TRBD2 might be the D (6 bases). CDR3 length: 16 amino acids. Trimming left V 3 bases short and J 2 bases short, with 14 bases between. CDR3 protein: CASSFRLTGAYNEQFF. CDR3 nucleotide sequence: TGTGCCAGCAGTTTTAGACTAACGGGGGCCTACAATGAGCAGTTCTTC.

This clonotype was counted many times. This chain joins TRBV4-3 and TRBJ2-7; D may be TRBD1 or TRBD2 (5 bases each). The CDR3 consists of 15 residues. V lost 4 bases to trimming and J lost 5 bases, with 18 bases between them. Germline CDR1 is LGHNA and CDR2 is YSLEER. DNA for the CDR3: TGCGCCAGCAGCCCGGAACCCGGGACCGGGAACGAGCAGTACTTC. It encodes CASSPEPGTGNEQYF.

The sample holds many counts of this clonotype. The genes are TRBV12-3 or TRBV12-4 and TRBJ2-4; D may match TRBD1 or TRBD2 (6 bases each). This CDR3 has 15 residues. The V end lost 4 bases, the J end lost 6 bases, and 16 bases lay between the germline ends. CDR3 protein: CASSWGAGTPNIQYF. In nucleotides, the CDR3 is TGTGCCAGCAGTTGGGGGGCCGGGACCCCAAACATTCAGTACTTC.

This clonotype was found many times. The chain combines TRBV7-9 with TRBJ1-1; TRBD1 matches 7 bases. The CDR3 has 13 residues. CDR1 is SEHNR, CDR2 FQNEAQ, per germline (reference sequence). The ends lost 5 bases at V and 5 bases at J; junction bases unmatched: 5. CDR3 residues: CASSNYRGTEAFF. The DNA of the CDR3 is TGTGCCAGCAGCAACTACAGGGGTACTGAAGCTTTCTTT.

V gene TRBV2 combines with J gene TRBJ2-3; D might be TRBD1 (5 bases). V lost 11 bases and J 5 bases, leaving 20 bases between the germline ends. This CDR3 has 14 amino acids. The germline gives CDR1 SNHLY, CDR2 FYNNEI. The CDR3 sequence: CASVGRTSRDTQYF. CDR3 bases: TGTGCCTCCGTAGGGCGGACATCTCGAGATACGCAGTATTTT. The whole variable domain, filled in from reference TRBV2 and TRBJ2-3, reads EPEVTQTPSHQVTQMGQEVILRCVPISNHLYFYWYRQILGQKVEFLVSFYNNEISEKSEIFDDQFSVERPDGSNFTLKIRSTKLEDSAMYFCASVGRTSRDTQYFGPGTRLTVL.

In its sample, this clonotype was seen many times. At one end the junction does not follow the germline gene, possibly because of a read error. CDR3 sequence (DNA): TGTGCCAGCAGCTTAGACTGGGAGACCCAGTACTTC. This sequence encodes CASSLDWETQYF. This rearrangement joins TRBV5-1 to TRBJ2-5, with unresolved D. Germline V gene sequence: CDR1 SGHRS, CDR2 YFSETQ. The CDR3 extends over 12 amino acids.

This clonotype came up many times. The chain links TRBV24-1 to TRBJ2-3; 9 nucleotides agree with TRBD2. This CDR3 has 17 amino acids. Germline trimming cut 3 bases from V and 2 bases from J; bases unmatched to any gene: 8. CDR1 is KGHDR and CDR2 is SFDVKD in the germline V gene. CDR3 nucleotide sequence: TGTGCCACCAGTGATCCCGAGACTAGCGGCCTCACAGATACGCAGTATTTT. This codes for CATSDPETSGLTDTQYF.

This clonotype was seen more than once but under ten times. The rearrangement joins TRBV7-8 to TRBJ2-1, with 11 positions matching TRBD2. The CDR3 runs 15 residues. V lost 4 bases, J lost 6 bases, and 5 bases stayed unmatched. CDR1 is SGHVS, CDR2 FQNEAQ, per germline. The CDR3 coding sequence is TGTGCCAGCAGCTCCCGACTAGCGGGGATCAATGAGCAGTTCTTC. This encodes CASSSRLAGINEQFF.

The chain combines TRBV4-2 with TRBJ2-7; 12 bases map to TRBD2. Germline trimming cut 2 bases from V and 3 bases from J; bases unmatched to any gene: 2. Germline V lookup: CDR1 LGHNA, CDR2 YNFKEQ. The CDR3 covers 15 residues. CDR3 nucleotides: TGTGCCAGCAGCCAACTAGCGGGAGGGGTCTACGAGCAGTACTTC. Residues: CASSQLAGGVYEQYF.

This clonotype has ten or more counts. The gene calls are TRBV5-1 and TRBJ2-3; 7 nucleotides align to TRBD1. The CDR3 extends over 12 amino acids. Germline lookup yields CDR1 SGHRS and CDR2 YFSETQ. J gave up 5 bases and V 6 bases, and 3 bases lay outside the gene matches. The CDR3 here is CASNQGVDTQYF. DNA for the CDR3: TGCGCCAGCAACCAGGGGGTAGATACGCAGTATTTT.

V usage is TRBV2 and J usage is TRBJ2-7, with D possibly matching TRBD2 (5 bases). The CDR3 length is 14 residues. Germline V gene data show CDR1 as SNHLY and CDR2 as FYNNEI. V lost 11 bases and J lost 5, with 22 bases in between. CDR3 sequence (DNA): TGTGCCTGCTGTCCGTGGAGGACTGCAAACGAGCAGTACTTC. Amino acid sequence: CACCPWRTANEQYF.

This clonotype was found many times. The rearrangement uses TRBV7-2 and TRBJ1-2, with D unclear. Germline V gene sequence: CDR1 SGHTA, CDR2 FQGNSA. V gave up 1 base and J gave up 1 base, with 10 bases separating them. The CDR3 is 15 residues long. Here the CDR3 reads CASSLVPGFNYGYTF. The DNA for the CDR3 is TGTGCCAGCAGCTTAGTCCCAGGTTTTAACTATGGCTACACCTTC.

This clonotype was seen a few times. V usage is TRBV7-2 and J usage is TRBJ2-2; D is unclear. The germline CDR1 and CDR2 sequences are SGHTA and FQGNSA. The CDR3 is 13 residues long. Trimming took off 5 bases at V and 6 bases at J, with 10 bases between the two ends. CDR3 sequence: CASSISSPGELFF. CDR3 nucleotide sequence: TGTGCCAGCAGCATTAGTTCCCCCGGGGAGCTGTTTTTT.

This clonotype was seen at least ten times. J is TRBJ2-7 and V is TRBV5-1; D might be TRBD2 (6 bases). Trimming stripped 4 bases from V and 6 bases from J, with 17 bases between. Per germline, CDR1 SGHRS and CDR2 YFSETQ. This CDR3 is 14 amino acids long. Here the CDR3 DNA reads TGCGCCAGCAGCGGGCGGGGAACTGGTCGCGAGCAGTACTTC. Translation: CASSGRGTGREQYF.

This clonotype was seen a handful of times. This chain uses TRBV18 with TRBJ2-7; 9 bases line up with TRBD2. The germline V gene encodes CDR1 KGHSH and CDR2 LQKENI. J lost 1 base, V lost 4 bases, and 2 bases had no gene match. CDR3 length: 14 amino acids. The CDR3 loop reads CASSQREVSYEQYF. The DNA for the CDR3 is TGTGCCAGCTCACAGCGGGAGGTATCCTACGAGCAGTACTTC.